Detailed here is one TCR beta chain. Its antigen remains unidentified. The entry originates in a study of T cells expressing NK-cell markers. Study-level findings and limits: Topping the CD3+CD56-NKG2C+ fraction as well were these clonotypes, in several donors.

TCRdb derives one entry per CDR3 protein from the 5' RACE reads, leaving out DNA. The data show 500,000 or so distinct CDR3 sequences, and the top ten clones hold approximately 4%. The clonotype originates from a man aged 18-30 years in good health. The sequenced sample was blood T cells: a sorted CD56 or NKG2C T cell subset, CD4+ or CD8+ T cells, or bulk PBMC T cells (not recorded which).

The CDR3 sequence: CASSPTTGGNEQFF. The rearrangement uses TRBV7-8 and TRBJ2-1; the TRBD1 assignment by TCRdb is unverifiable without DNA. Germline values: CDR1 SGHVS, CDR2 FQNEAQ. The length of the CDR3 is 14 residues. Full variable domain (missing parts from reference TRBV7-8 and TRBJ2-1): GAGVSQSPRYKVAKRGQDVALRCDPISGHVSLFWYQQALGQGPEFLTYFQNEAQLDKSGLPSDRFFAERPEGSVSTLKIQRTQQEDSAVYLCASSPTTGGNEQFFGPGTRLTVL.